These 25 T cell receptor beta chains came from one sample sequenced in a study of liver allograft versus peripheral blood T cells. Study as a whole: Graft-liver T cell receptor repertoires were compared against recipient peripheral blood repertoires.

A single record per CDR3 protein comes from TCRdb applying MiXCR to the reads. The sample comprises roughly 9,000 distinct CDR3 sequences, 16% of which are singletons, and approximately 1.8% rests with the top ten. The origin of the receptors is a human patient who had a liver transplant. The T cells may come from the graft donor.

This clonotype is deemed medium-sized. This CDR3 reads CASSRRDSNQPQHF. CDR3 nucleotides: TGTGCCAGCAGTAGACGGGATAGCAATCAGCCCCAGCATTTT. The chain uses TRBV6-5 and TRBJ1-5, with no clear D. V was cut by 5 bases and J by 0 bases, with 8 bases left in between. CDR1 and CDR2 (germline): MNHEY, SVGAGI. The CDR3 totals 14 residues.

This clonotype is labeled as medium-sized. Here the CDR3 reads CASRGPPPNYGYTF. The CDR3 DNA reads as TGTGCCAGCAGGGGGCCACCTCCTAACTATGGCTACACCTTC. The gene calls are TRBV6-1 and TRBJ1-2; the D gene is possibly TRBD1 (5 bases). Germline-derived CDR1 and CDR2 are MNHNS and SASEGT. The CDR3 has 14 amino acids. Trimming shortened V by 6 bases and J by 0 bases, and 11 bases separated the two germline ends.

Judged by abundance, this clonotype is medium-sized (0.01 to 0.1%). This CDR3 reads CASSWGAGLRGLYGYTF. CDR3 nucleotides: TGTGCCAGCAGTTGGGGGGCCGGCTTACGGGGCCTCTATGGCTACACCTTC. This chain uses TRBV6-2 or TRBV6-3 with TRBJ1-2; a possible D gene is TRBD1 (6 bases). The CDR3 extends over 17 amino acids. V lost 4 bases, J lost 4 bases, and 22 bases lay in between. Germline loops: CDR1 MNHEY, CDR2 SVGEGT.

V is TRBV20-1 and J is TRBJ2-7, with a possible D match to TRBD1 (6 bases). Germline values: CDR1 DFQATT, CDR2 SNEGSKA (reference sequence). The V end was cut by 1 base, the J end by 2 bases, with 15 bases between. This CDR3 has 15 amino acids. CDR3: CSARGALDSPYEQYF. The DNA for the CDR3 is TGCAGTGCTAGAGGGGCCTTGGACAGTCCCTACGAGCAGTACTTC.

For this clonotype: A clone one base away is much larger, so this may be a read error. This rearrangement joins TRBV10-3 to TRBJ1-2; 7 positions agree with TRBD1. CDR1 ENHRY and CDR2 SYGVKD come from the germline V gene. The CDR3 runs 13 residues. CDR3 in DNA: TGTGCCATCAGACAGGGGACTAACAATGGCTACACCTTC. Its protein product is CAIRQGTNNGYTF.

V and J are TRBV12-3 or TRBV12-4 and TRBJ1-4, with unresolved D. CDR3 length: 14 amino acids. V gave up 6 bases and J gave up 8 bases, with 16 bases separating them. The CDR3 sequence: CASSRSGVREKLFF. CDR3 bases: TGTGCCAGCAGCCGGAGCGGGGTCCGGGAAAAACTGTTTTTT.

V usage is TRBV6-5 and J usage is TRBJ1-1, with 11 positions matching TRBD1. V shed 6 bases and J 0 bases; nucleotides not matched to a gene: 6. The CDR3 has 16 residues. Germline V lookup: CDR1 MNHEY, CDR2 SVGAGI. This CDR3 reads CASSPGTGGMNTEAFF. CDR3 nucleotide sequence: TGTGCCAGCAGCCCCGGGACAGGGGGAATGAACACTGAAGCTTTCTTT.

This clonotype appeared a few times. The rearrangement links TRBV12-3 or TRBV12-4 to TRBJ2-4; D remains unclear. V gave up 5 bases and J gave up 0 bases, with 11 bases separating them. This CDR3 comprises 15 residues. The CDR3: CASSGYSLAKNIQYF. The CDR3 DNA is TGTGCCAGCAGTGGTTACAGTCTAGCCAAAAACATTCAGTACTTC.

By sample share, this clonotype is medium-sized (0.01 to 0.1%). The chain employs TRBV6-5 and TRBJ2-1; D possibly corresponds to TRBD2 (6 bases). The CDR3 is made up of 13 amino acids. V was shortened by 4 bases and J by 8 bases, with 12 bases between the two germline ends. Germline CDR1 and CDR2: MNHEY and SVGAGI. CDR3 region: CASSWGGDDEQFF. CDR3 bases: TGTGCCAGCAGTTGGGGCGGGGACGATGAGCAGTTCTTC.

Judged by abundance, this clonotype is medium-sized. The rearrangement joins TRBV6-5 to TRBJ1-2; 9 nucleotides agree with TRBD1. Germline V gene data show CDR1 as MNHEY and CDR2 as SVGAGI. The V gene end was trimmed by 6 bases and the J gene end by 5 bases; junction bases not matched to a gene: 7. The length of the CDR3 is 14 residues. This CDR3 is CASSRGTGQYGYTF. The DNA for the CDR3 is TGTGCCAGCAGCCGAGGGACAGGGCAATATGGCTACACCTTC.

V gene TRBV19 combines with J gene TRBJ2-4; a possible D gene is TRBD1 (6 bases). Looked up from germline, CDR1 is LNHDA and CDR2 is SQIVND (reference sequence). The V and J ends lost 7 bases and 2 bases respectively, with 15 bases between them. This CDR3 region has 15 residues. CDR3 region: CASNEQGRTKNIQYF. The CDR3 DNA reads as TGTGCCAGTAATGAACAGGGTAGGACCAAAAACATTCAGTACTTC.

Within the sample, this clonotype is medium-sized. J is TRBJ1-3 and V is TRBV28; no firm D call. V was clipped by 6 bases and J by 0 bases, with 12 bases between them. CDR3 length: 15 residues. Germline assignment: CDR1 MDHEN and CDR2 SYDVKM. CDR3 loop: CASRDTVLSGNTIYF. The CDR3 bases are TGTGCCAGCAGGGATACAGTCCTCTCTGGAAACACCATATATTTT.

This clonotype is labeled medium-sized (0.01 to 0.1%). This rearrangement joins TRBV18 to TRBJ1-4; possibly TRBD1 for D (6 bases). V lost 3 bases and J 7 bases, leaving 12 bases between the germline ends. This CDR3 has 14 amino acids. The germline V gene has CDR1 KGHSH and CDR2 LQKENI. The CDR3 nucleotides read TGTGCCAGCTCACCTCCAGGGGATGCTGAAAAACTGTTTTTT. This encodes CASSPPGDAEKLFF.

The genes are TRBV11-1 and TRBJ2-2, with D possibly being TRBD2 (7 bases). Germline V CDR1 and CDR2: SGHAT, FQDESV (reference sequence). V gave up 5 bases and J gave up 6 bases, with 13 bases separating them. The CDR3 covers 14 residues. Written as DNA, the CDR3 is TGTGCCAGCAGCCGGGGGGCCGGGGCCGGGGAGCTGTTTTTT. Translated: CASSRGAGAGELFF.

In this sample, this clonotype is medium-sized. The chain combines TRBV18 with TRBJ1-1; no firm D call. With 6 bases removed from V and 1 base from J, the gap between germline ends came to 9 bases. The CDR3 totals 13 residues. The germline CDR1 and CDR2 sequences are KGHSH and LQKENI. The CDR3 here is CASSNDRNTEAFF. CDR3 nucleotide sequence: TGTGCCAGCTCCAACGACCGGAACACTGAAGCTTTCTTT.

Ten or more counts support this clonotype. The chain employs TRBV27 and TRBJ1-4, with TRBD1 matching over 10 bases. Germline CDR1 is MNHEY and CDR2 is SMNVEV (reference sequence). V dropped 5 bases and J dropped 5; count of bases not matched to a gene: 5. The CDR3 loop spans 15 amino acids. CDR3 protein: CASSPRTGGNEKLFF. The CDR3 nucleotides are TGTGCCAGCAGTCCGAGGACAGGGGGGAATGAAAAACTGTTTTTT.

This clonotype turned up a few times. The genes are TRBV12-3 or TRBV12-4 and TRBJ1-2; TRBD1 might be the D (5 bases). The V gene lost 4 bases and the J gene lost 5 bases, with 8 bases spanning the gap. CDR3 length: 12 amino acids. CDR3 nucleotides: TGTGCCAGCAGTTACGGGACTTATGGCTACACCTTC. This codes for CASSYGTYGYTF.

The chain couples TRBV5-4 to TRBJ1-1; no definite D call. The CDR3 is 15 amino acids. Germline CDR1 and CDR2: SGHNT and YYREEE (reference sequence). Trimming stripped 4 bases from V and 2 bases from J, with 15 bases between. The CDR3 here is CASSHGETVNTEAFF. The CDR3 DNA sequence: TGTGCCAGCAGCCATGGCGAGACGGTCAACACTGAAGCTTTCTTT.

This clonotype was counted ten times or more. The CDR3: CASSFGGGKVGWNEQFF. The CDR3, as DNA: TGTGCCAGCAGCTTCGGGGGAGGGAAGGTAGGGTGGAATGAGCAGTTCTTC. V usage is TRBV5-4 and J usage is TRBJ2-1; TRBD2 matches 7 bases. Germline V gives CDR1 SGHNT, CDR2 YYREEE (reference sequence). After removal of 2 bases from V and 7 bases from J, the junction contained 15 bases not matched to a gene. This CDR3 is built from 17 residues.

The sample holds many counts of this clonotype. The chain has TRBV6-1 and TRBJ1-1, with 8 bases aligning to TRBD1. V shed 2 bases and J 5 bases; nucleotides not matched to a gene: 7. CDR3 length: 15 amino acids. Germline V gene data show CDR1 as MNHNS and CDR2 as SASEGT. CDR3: CASSEQGAGRTEAFF. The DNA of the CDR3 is TGTGCCAGCAGTGAACAGGGGGCAGGTAGGACTGAAGCTTTCTTT.

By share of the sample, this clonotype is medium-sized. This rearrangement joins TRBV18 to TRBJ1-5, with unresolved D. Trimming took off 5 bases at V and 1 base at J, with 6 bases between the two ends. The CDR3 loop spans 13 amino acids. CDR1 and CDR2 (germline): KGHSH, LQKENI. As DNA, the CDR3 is TGTGCCAGCTCATTGGACAGCAATCAGCCCCAGCATTTT. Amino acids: CASSLDSNQPQHF.

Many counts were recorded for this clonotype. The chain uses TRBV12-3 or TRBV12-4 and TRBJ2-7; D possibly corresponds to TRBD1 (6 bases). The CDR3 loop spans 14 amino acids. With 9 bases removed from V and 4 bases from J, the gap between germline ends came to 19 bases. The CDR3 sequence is CASADSRGLYEQYF. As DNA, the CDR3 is TGTGCCAGTGCGGACAGCCGAGGACTGTACGAGCAGTACTTC.

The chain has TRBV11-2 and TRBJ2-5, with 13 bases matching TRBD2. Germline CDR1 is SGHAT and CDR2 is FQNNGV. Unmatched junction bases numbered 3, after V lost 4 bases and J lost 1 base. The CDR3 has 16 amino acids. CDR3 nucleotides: TGTGCCAGCAGCTCAAGACTAGCGGGGGGCCAAGAGACCCAGTACTTC. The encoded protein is CASSSRLAGGQETQYF.

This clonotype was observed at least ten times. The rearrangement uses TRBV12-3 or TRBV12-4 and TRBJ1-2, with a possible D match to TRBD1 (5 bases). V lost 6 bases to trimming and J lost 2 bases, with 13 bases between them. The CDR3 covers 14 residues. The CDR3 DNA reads TGTGCCAGCAGCGCCCGTCGGGGGAACTATGGCTACACCTTC. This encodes CASSARRGNYGYTF.

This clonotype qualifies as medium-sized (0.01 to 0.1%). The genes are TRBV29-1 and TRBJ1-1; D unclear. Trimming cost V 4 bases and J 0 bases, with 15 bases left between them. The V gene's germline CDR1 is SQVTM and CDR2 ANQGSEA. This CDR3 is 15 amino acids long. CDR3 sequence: CSVGPVLSMNTEAFF. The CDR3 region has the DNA TGCAGCGTTGGTCCGGTATTGAGCATGAACACTGAAGCTTTCTTT.